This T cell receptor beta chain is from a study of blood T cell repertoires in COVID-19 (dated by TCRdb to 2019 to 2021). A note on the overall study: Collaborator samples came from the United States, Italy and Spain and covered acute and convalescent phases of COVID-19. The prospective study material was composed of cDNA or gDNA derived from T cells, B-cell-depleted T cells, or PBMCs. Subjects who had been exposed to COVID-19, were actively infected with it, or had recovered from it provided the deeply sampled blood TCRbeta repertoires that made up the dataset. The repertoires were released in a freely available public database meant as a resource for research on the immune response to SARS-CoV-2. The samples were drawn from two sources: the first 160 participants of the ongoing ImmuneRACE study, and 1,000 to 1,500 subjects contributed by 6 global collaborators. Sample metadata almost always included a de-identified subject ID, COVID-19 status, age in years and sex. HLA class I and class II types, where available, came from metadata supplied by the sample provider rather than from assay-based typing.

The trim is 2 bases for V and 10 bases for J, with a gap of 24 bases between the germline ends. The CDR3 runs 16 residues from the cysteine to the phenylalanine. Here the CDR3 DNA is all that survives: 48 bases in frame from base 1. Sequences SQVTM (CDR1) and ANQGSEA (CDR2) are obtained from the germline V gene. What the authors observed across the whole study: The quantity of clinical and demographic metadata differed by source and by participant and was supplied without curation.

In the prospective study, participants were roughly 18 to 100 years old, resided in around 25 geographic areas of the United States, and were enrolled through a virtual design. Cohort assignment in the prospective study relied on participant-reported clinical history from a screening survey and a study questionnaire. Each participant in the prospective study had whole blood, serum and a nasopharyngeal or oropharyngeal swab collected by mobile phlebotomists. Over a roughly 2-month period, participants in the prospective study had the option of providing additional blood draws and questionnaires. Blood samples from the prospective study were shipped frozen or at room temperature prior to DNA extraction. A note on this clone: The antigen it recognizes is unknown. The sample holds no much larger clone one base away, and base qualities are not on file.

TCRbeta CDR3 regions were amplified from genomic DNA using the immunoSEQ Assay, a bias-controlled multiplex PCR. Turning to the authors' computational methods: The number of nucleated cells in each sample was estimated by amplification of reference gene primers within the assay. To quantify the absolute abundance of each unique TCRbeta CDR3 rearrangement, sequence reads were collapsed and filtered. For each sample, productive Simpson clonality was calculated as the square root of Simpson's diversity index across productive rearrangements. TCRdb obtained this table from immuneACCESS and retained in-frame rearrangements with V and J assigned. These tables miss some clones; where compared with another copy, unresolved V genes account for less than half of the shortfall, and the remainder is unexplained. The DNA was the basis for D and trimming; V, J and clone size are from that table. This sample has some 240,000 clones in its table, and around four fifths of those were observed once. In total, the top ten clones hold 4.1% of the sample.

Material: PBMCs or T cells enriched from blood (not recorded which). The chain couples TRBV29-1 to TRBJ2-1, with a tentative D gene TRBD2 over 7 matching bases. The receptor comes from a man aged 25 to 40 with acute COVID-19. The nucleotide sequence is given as TGCAGCGTTGAAAAGTCTAGCGGACGGAGGGGGTTCGAGCAGTTCTTC. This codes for CSVEKSSGRRGFEQFF.